The 32 T cell receptor beta chains below were found in one sample sequenced in a study of shared clonotypes between healthy human individuals. Only in-frame clones appear in the TCRdb table, and some are missing; sequencing was by immunoSEQ multiplex PCR. The data hold a few hundred thousand clones, with around three quarters observed a single time. Sequencing was carried out using PBMCs. These receptors came from a woman aged 40 to 50 in good health. Some clones in this sample may be carry-over from other donors' samples.

In the case of this clone: This probably arose from a read error, given a far larger clone one base away. Distinct nucleotide sequences in the sample also encode this CDR3. The chain is built from TRBV30 and TRBJ1-1, with a weak D call TRBD1 (6 bases). Germline CDR1 reads GTSNPN; CDR2 reads SVGIG (reference sequence). The CDR3 is 15 residues long. Trimming shortened V by 3 bases and J by 1 base, and 15 bases separated the two germline ends. CDR3 DNA sequence: TGTGCCTGGAGCCTTGGACAGAAAAGGAACACTGAAGCTTTCTTT. Translating gives CAWSLGQKRNTEAFF.

The CDR3 sequence is CASSPTSYNEQFF. The CDR3 DNA sequence: TGCGCCAGCAGCCCAACCTCGTACAATGAGCAGTTCTTC. The chain combines TRBV5-1 with TRBJ2-1, with D uncertain. CDR1 SGHRS and CDR2 YFSETQ come from the germline V gene. The CDR3 extends over 13 amino acids. The V and J ends lost 4 bases and 4 bases respectively, with 9 bases between them.

This chain uses TRBV7-9 with TRBJ2-7; 14 nucleotides agree with TRBD2. In germline, CDR1 is SEHNR, CDR2 FQNEAQ (reference sequence). Unmatched junction bases numbered 7, after V lost 6 bases and J lost 3 bases. The CDR3 is 16 amino acids. CDR3 amino acids: CASSLGLAGGVYEQYF. Here the CDR3 DNA reads TGTGCCAGCAGTCTCGGACTAGCGGGAGGTGTCTACGAGCAGTACTTC.

The chain has TRBV28 and TRBJ1-2; unclear D gene. CDR3 length: 13 amino acids. Trimming shortened V by 3 bases and J by 4 bases, and 9 bases separated the two germline ends. The germline V gene encodes CDR1 MDHEN and CDR2 SYDVKM. CDR3 in DNA: TGTGCCAGCAGTTTCCTGCAAGGCTATGGCTACACCTTC. Amino acids: CASSFLQGYGYTF.

In its sample, this clone was seen a few times. The chain carries TRBV30 and TRBJ1-1; D gene unclear. Trimming cost V 0 bases and J 4 bases, with 9 bases left between them. The CDR3 spans 13 residues. The germline CDR1 and CDR2 sequences are GTSNPN and SVGIG (reference sequence). The CDR3 loop is CAWSVVSRTEAFF. The CDR3, as DNA: TGTGCCTGGAGTGTGGTCAGCCGCACTGAAGCTTTCTTT.

The V gene is TRBV28, the J gene TRBJ2-5; the D gene is possibly TRBD1 (6 bases). With the DNA end fitting TRBJ2-7 better, the J assignment may be wrong. Germline lookup yields CDR1 MDHEN and CDR2 SYDVKM. The CDR3 contains 13 residues. The chain's CDR3 is CASRKTGSYEQYF. CDR3 nucleotide sequence: TGTGCCAGCAGAAAGACAGGATCCTACGAGCAGTACTTC.

A word on this clone: This likely came from a read error, as a far larger clone is one base away. The chain couples TRBV25-1 to TRBJ2-3; D gene ambiguous. Germline V gene lookup returns CDR1 MGHDK and CDR2 SYGVNS. V lost 6 bases to trimming and J lost 1 base, with 8 bases between them. The CDR3 length is 13 residues. CDR3 nucleotides: TGTGCCAGCAGCCCCGCGGGCACAGATACGCAGTATTTT. This codes for CASSPAGTDTQYF.

This clone has a count of ten or more. This CDR3 is also generated by other DNA sequences in the sample. In DNA, the CDR3 is TGCGCCAGCAGCTTGGGATTACCTTACGAGCAGTACTTC. It is translated as CASSLGLPYEQYF. This sequence joins TRBV5-1 and TRBJ2-7; D is uncertain. The CDR3 loop spans 13 amino acids. Trimming removed 0 bases from V and 4 bases from J, with 8 bases in between. Germline assignment: CDR1 SGHRS and CDR2 YFSETQ.

The J gene is TRBJ1-1, the V gene TRBV5-6; no reliable D call. CDR1 SGHDT and CDR2 YYEEEE come from the germline V gene. Trimming shortened V by 3 bases and J by 0 bases, and 12 bases separated the two germline ends. This CDR3 comprises 15 residues. CDR3: CASSWRVGMNTEAFF. The CDR3 nucleotides read TGTGCCAGCAGCTGGAGGGTAGGAATGAACACTGAAGCTTTCTTT.

This clone was recorded only once. The V call is TRBV11-3, the J call TRBJ2-1, with TRBD2 identical over 12 bases. The length of the CDR3 is 15 residues. V gave up 5 bases and J gave up 6 bases; unmatched junction bases: 5. Germline V gives CDR1 SGHNT, CDR2 YENEEA. Written as DNA, the CDR3 is TGTGCCAGCAGCCCGAGACTAGCGGGAGCCAATGAGCAGTTCTTC. It codes for CASSPRLAGANEQFF.

This chain joins TRBV19 and TRBJ1-4; 8 bases are shared with TRBD1. The CDR3 totals 13 residues. From germline, CDR1 is LNHDA and CDR2 SQIVND (reference sequence). Trimming cost V 8 bases and J 3 bases; bases outside gene matches: 2. Written as DNA, the CDR3 is TGTGCCAGTGAGGACAGGGCTAATGAAAAACTGTTTTTT. Translating it yields CASEDRANEKLFF.

The chain employs TRBV18 and TRBJ2-3; TRBD2 is a possible D gene (5 bases). CDR3 length equals 15 residues. Germline CDR1 reads KGHSH; CDR2 reads LQKENI. Between the trimmed V and J ends, which lost 6 bases and 0 bases, there was a span of 13 bases. The CDR3 nucleotides read TGTGCCAGCTCCCCCGCATGGACTAGCACAGATACGCAGTATTTT. Protein sequence: CASSPAWTSTDTQYF.

The CDR3 coding sequence is TGTGCCAGCAGTGAAGGTGGTGACTCGAGAGCTTTCTTT. Translating gives CASSEGGDSRAFF. The genes are TRBV6-4 and TRBJ1-1; D gene uncertain. In germline, CDR1 is MRHNA, CDR2 SNTAGT. Deletions cut 3 bases from V and 10 bases from J, with 15 bases between. The CDR3 loop spans 13 amino acids.

The chain links TRBV9 to TRBJ1-5; D might be TRBD1 (5 bases). The CDR3 is 14 residues long. V was shortened by 4 bases and J by 5 bases, with 13 bases between the two germline ends. Germline V lookup: CDR1 SGDLS, CDR2 YYNGEE. DNA for the CDR3: TGTGCCAGCAGCTCCCGGGGGGATCATCAGCCCCAGCATTTT. Its protein product is CASSSRGDHQPQHF.

The CDR3 protein is CASFDARSYEQYF. CDR3 nucleotide sequence: TGTGCCAGCTTTGACGCCCGGTCCTACGAGCAGTACTTC. The chain joins TRBV28 to TRBJ2-7; no firm D call. The CDR3 extends over 13 amino acids. Germline V CDR1 and CDR2: MDHEN, SYDVKM. V lost 8 bases to trimming and J lost 1 base, with 12 bases between them. The complete variable domain, with remaining parts taken from reference TRBV28 and TRBJ2-7, reads DVKVTQSSRYLVKRTGEKVFLECVQDMDHENMFWYRQDPGLGLRLIYFSYDVKMKEKGDIPEGYSVSREKKERFSLILESASTNQTSMYLCASFDARSYEQYFGPGTRLTVT.

This clone was found once. The V gene is TRBV7-2, the J gene TRBJ2-3; maybe TRBD2 (5 bases). V lost 2 bases, J lost 4 bases, and 10 bases lay in between. This CDR3 region has 14 residues. From germline, CDR1 is SGHTA and CDR2 FQGNSA. DNA of the CDR3: TGTGCCAGCAGCTTATTCGCTAGCCCAGATACGCAGTATTTT. Residues: CASSLFASPDTQYF.

The genes are TRBV11-3 and TRBJ2-5, with TRBD1 matching over 10 bases. With the DNA end fitting TRBJ2-7 better, the J assignment may be wrong. This CDR3 region has 15 residues. CDR1 and CDR2 (germline): SGHNT, YENEEA. Written as DNA, the CDR3 is TGTGCCAGCAGCCCGACCGGGACAGGGGCCTACGAGCAGTACTTC. This translates into CASSPTGTGAYEQYF.

The V and J genes are TRBV28 and TRBJ1-4, with D hard to call. V gave up 5 bases and J gave up 3 bases, with 7 bases separating them. The CDR3 has 13 amino acids. Germline CDR1 MDHEN, CDR2 SYDVKM. CDR3 bases: TGTGCCAGCAGTCCCCCGGCTAATGAAAAACTGTTTTTT. It yields the protein CASSPPANEKLFF.

This clone was observed a handful of times. The chain uses TRBV9 and TRBJ2-3, with 11 positions matching TRBD2. CDR1 is SGDLS, CDR2 YYNGEE, per germline. The J segment lost 5 bases and the V segment lost 3 bases, leaving 8 bases of the junction unmatched. The CDR3 runs 16 residues. The CDR3 DNA follows: TGTGCCAGCAGCGCGGGCCGACTAGCGGGAATAGATACGCAGTATTTT. Translated: CASSAGRLAGIDTQYF.

The gene calls are TRBV2 and TRBJ2-3; 10 nucleotides line up with TRBD1. Losses at the gene ends were 6 bases for V and 3 bases for J; bases not matched to a gene: 6. There are 15 residues in the CDR3. Germline CDR1 is SNHLY and CDR2 is FYNNEI. CDR3 DNA: TGTGCCAGCAGCAGGGACAGGGGAGTTACAGATACGCAGTATTTT. Translating gives CASSRDRGVTDTQYF.

CDR3 nucleotide sequence: TGTGCCAGCAGCCAAGTTCTTGGCGTACGGCTGAACACTGAAGCTTTCTTT. As protein: CASSQVLGVRLNTEAFF. The chain combines TRBV4-2 with TRBJ1-1; D remains ambiguous. Trimming took off 1 base at V and 0 bases at J, with 15 bases between the two ends. From germline, CDR1 is LGHNA and CDR2 YNFKEQ. The CDR3 spans 17 residues.

The table lists this clone with a few counts. V usage is TRBV7-8 and J usage is TRBJ2-5; TRBD1 matches 8 bases. After removal of 0 bases from V and 5 bases from J, the junction contained 8 bases not matched to a gene. This CDR3 has 16 amino acids. Per germline, CDR1 SGHVS and CDR2 FQNEAQ. The CDR3 here is CASSLAAGGAGETQYF. CDR3 nucleotides: TGTGCCAGCAGCTTAGCTGCAGGGGGCGCGGGGGAGACCCAGTACTTC.

This clone was recorded a few times. The chain employs TRBV6-5 and TRBJ2-1, with no clear D. The CDR3 sequence is 14 residues long. CDR1 and CDR2 (germline): MNHEY, SVGAGI. V dropped 2 bases and J dropped 7 bases, with 12 bases sitting between them. The CDR3, as DNA: TGTGCCAGCAGTTACAGTTTGGCGGAAAATGAGCAGTTCTTC. Residues: CASSYSLAENEQFF.

The CDR3: CASSRSDRGETQYF. The CDR3 bases are TGCGCCAGCAGCCGTTCGGACAGGGGCGAGACCCAGTACTTC. The genes are TRBV5-1 and TRBJ2-5; 9 nucleotides align to TRBD1. From germline, CDR1 is SGHRS and CDR2 YFSETQ. V trimming: 4 bases; J trimming: 5 bases; junction bases outside the gene matches: 6. The CDR3 is 14 amino acids.

The chain recombines TRBV5-1 with TRBJ2-5, with D uncertain. The germline V gene has CDR1 SGHRS and CDR2 YFSETQ. CDR3 length: 13 amino acids. The V end lost 1 base, the J end lost 4 bases, and 8 bases lay between the germline ends. The CDR3 sequence is CASSLYARETQYF. CDR3 DNA: TGCGCCAGCAGCTTGTATGCAAGAGAGACCCAGTACTTC. The full variable domain, with the rest looked up from reference TRBV5-1 and TRBJ2-5, is KAGVTQTPRYLIKTRGQQVTLSCSPISGHRSVSWYQQTPGQGLQFLFEYFSETQRNKGNFPGRFSGRQFSNSRSEMNVSTLELGDSALYLCASSLYARETQYFGPGTRLLVL.

J is TRBJ2-7 and V is TRBV4-1, with 14 bases aligning to TRBD2. The CDR3 consists of 15 residues. Germline V gives CDR1 MGHRA, CDR2 YSYEKL. V lost 5 bases and J lost 6; bases outside the gene matches: 6. The CDR3 sequence: CASSATSGRAFEQYF. The CDR3 DNA is TGCGCCAGCAGCGCGACTAGCGGGAGGGCTTTCGAGCAGTACTTC.

This clone has just a few counts. This CDR3 reads CASSERATSSYEQYF. The CDR3 nucleotides read TGTGCCAGCAGTGAAAGAGCGACAAGCTCCTACGAGCAGTACTTC. The chain joins TRBV6-4 to TRBJ2-7; unclear D gene. The CDR3 is 15 residues long. Germline CDR1 and CDR2: MRHNA and SNTAGT. Trimming removed 3 bases at V and 0 bases at J, with 12 bases between.

With respect to this clone: The junction and the germline gene differ at one end; a read error may be behind it. This chain connects TRBV7-7 to TRBJ2-3; either TRBD1 or TRBD2 may supply D (5 bases each). In germline, CDR1 is SSHAT, CDR2 FNYEAQ (reference sequence). The CDR3 has 15 amino acids. CDR3 loop: CASSALGAPTDTQYF. In DNA form, the CDR3 reads TGTGCTAGCAGCGCACTCGGGGCCCCGACAGATACGCAGTATTTT.

This rearrangement joins TRBV30 to TRBJ1-6, with a possible D match to TRBD1 (5 bases). The CDR3 consists of 14 residues. V lost 0 bases, J lost 4 bases, and 7 bases lay in between. CDR1 and CDR2 (germline): GTSNPN, SVGIG (reference sequence). The CDR3 spells CAWSVPGYNSPLHF. CDR3 in DNA: TGTGCCTGGAGTGTACCAGGGTATAATTCACCCCTCCACTTT.

This chain uses TRBV5-1 with TRBJ2-1; a possible D gene is TRBD2 (5 bases). Per the germline V gene, CDR1 is SGHRS and CDR2 is YFSETQ. V was cut by 4 bases and J by 9 bases, with 23 bases left in between. The CDR3 length is 16 residues. In DNA, the CDR3 is TGCGCCAGCAGCCACAACCCCTGGGAGTCGGGCTTTGAGCAGTTCTTC. Residues: CASSHNPWESGFEQFF.

The chain links TRBV19 to TRBJ1-2, with D perhaps TRBD1 (6 bases). The CDR3 has 14 amino acids. Germline V lookup: CDR1 LNHDA, CDR2 SQIVND (reference sequence). Trimming stripped 3 bases from V and 0 bases from J, with 8 bases between. The CDR3 DNA sequence: TGTGCCAGTAGTATCCCAGGGGCTAACTATGGCTACACCTTC. It codes for CASSIPGANYGYTF. The full variable domain, in which reference TRBV19 and TRBJ1-2 provide the parts outside the CDR3, is DGGITQSPKYLFRKEGQNVTLSCEQNLNHDAMYWYRQDPGQGLRLIYYSQIVNDFQKGDIAEGYSVSREKKESFPLTVTSAQKNPTAFYLCASSIPGANYGYTFGSGTRLTVV.

This clone was observed a few times. The likely explanation is a read error, given a far larger clone one base away. This sequence joins TRBV27 and TRBJ1-4, with D uncertain. CDR1 is MNHEY and CDR2 is SMNVEV in the germline V gene (reference sequence). With 2 bases removed from V and 4 bases from J, the gap between germline ends came to 8 bases. The CDR3 length is 14 residues. CDR3 loop: CASSLANSNEKLFF. CDR3 bases: TGTGCCAGCAGTTTAGCGAACAGTAATGAAAAACTGTTTTTT.